A single sample is the source of the 26 T cell receptor beta chains below, sequenced in a study of human T cells and chemical hapten exposure. In TCRdb, the RACE reads were re-called with MiXCR into one record per CDR3 protein. Among tens of thousands of distinct CDR3 sequences listed, less than 5.5% were seen once. Time point described: healthy volunteer bleed at 6 weeks. The template was total RNA from unfractionated whole blood. Input material: whole blood. These receptors all stem from a human donor in good health. Some clones in this sample may be carry-over from other donors' samples.

By frequency in the sample, this clonotype is medium-sized. The rearrangement joins TRBV14 to TRBJ2-4; TRBD2 aligns across 7 bases. The ends lost 4 bases at V and 7 bases at J; junction bases unmatched: 1. Germline lookup yields CDR1 SGHDN and CDR2 FVKESK. The CDR3 runs to 12 residues. Here the CDR3 reads CASSPSGNIQYF. The CDR3 DNA sequence: TGTGCCAGCAGCCCTAGCGGTAACATTCAGTACTTC. Using reference TRBV14 and TRBJ2-4 for the parts outside the CDR3, the full variable domain is EAGVTQFPSHSVIEKGQTVTLRCDPISGHDNLYWYRRVMGKEIKFLLHFVKESKQDESGMPNNRFLAERTGGTYSTLKVQPAELEDSGVYFCASSPSGNIQYFGAGTRLSVL.

Points on this clonotype: This may come from a read error, since a much larger clone is one base off. The chain recombines TRBV3-1 with TRBJ2-2; 9 bases fit TRBD2. CDR1 is LGHDT, CDR2 YNNKEL, per germline (reference sequence). This CDR3 has 15 amino acids. J gave up 5 bases and V 2 bases, and 3 bases lay outside the gene matches. The CDR3 loop is CASSQPSGETGELFF. CDR3 coding DNA: TGTGCCAGCAGCCAACCTAGCGGGGAGACCGGGGAGCTGTTTTTT.

This clonotype was found many times. The chain carries TRBV9 and TRBJ2-7; D gene unclear. CDR1 is SGDLS, CDR2 YYNGEE, per germline. V lost 3 bases and J lost 0, with 13 bases in between. The CDR3 totals 15 residues. The CDR3 nucleotides are TGTGCCAGCAGCGACCCGACGAAGAGCTCCTACGAGCAGTACTTC. Protein sequence: CASSDPTKSSYEQYF.

CDR3 region: CASSVGTFYEQYF. CDR3 in DNA: TGCGCCAGCAGCGTTGGGACTTTCTACGAGCAGTACTTC. V and J are TRBV5-1 and TRBJ2-7, with D perhaps matching TRBD2 (6 bases). The germline CDR1 and CDR2 sequences are SGHRS and YFSETQ. Trimming cost V 4 bases and J 3 bases, with 11 bases left between them. The CDR3 is made up of 13 amino acids.

This clonotype showed up many times. This sequence joins TRBV29-1 and TRBJ2-3; D remains ambiguous. V lost 3 bases, J lost 2 bases, and 9 bases lay in between. CDR3 length: 13 amino acids. Germline-derived CDR1 and CDR2 are SQVTM and ANQGSEA. The chain's CDR3 is CSVDGWPTDTQYF. The CDR3, as DNA: TGCAGCGTTGATGGGTGGCCCACAGATACGCAGTATTTT.

With regard to this clonotype: One end of the junction is discordant with germline, which a read error may explain. V usage is TRBV18 and J usage is TRBJ2-3, with 9 positions matching TRBD1. Germline V gives CDR1 KGHSH, CDR2 LQKENI. The CDR3 covers 18 residues. As DNA, the CDR3 is TGTGCCAGCTCACCACCATACAGGGGGCTGTGGGGCACAGATACGCGGTATTTT. This translates into CASSPPYRGLWGTDTRYF. The full variable domain, its missing parts supplied by reference TRBV18 and TRBJ2-3, is NAGVMQNPRHLVRRRGQEARLRCSPMKGHSHVYWYRQLPEEGLKFMVYLQKENIIDESGMPKERFSAEFPKEGPSILRIQQVVRGDSAAYFCASSPPYRGLWGTDTRYFGPGTRLTVL.

For this clonotype: Possible read error: a much larger clone is one base away. The gene calls are TRBV5-1 and TRBJ2-3; D is unresolved. CDR3 length: 12 amino acids. The V gene's germline CDR1 is SGHRS and CDR2 YFSETQ. The CDR3 sequence: CVSSSTSDTQYF. For the CDR3, the DNA is TGCGTCAGCAGCTCCACGTCAGATACGCAGTATTTT.

This clonotype has at least ten counts. The chain employs TRBV11-2 and TRBJ1-6; possible D gene TRBD1, 6 bases. Trimming pared 4 bases from V and 7 bases from J, leaving 11 bases between. The CDR3 is 14 amino acids. Germline CDR1 reads SGHAT; CDR2 reads FQNNGV. CDR3 residues: CASSSGQLNSPLHF. Here the CDR3 DNA reads TGTGCCAGCAGCTCTGGACAGTTAAATTCACCCCTCCACTTT.

The V gene is TRBV20-1, the J gene TRBJ2-1, with 9 bases identical to TRBD2. With 5 bases clipped from V and 2 bases from J, the junction kept 4 bases outside the gene matches. CDR1 DFQATT and CDR2 SNEGSKA come from the germline V gene (reference sequence). There are 14 residues in the CDR3. The CDR3 DNA follows: TGCAGTGCTGCGGGGGGGGGGGCCTACAATGAGCAGTTCTTC. Its translation: CSAAGGGAYNEQFF.

The CDR3 DNA follows: TGTGCCAGCAGTCCTCCGGGACAGGGCCCCTATGGCTACACCTTC. Translation gives CASSPPGQGPYGYTF. The rearrangement uses TRBV28 and TRBJ1-2, with 9 bases fitting TRBD1. The trim removed 5 bases at V and 4 bases at J, leaving 8 bases unmatched. This CDR3 has 15 residues. Germline V CDR1 and CDR2: MDHEN, SYDVKM.

This clonotype occurred many times. The chain recombines TRBV19 with TRBJ2-7; TRBD1 is a possible D gene (6 bases). Trimming left V 5 bases short and J 1 base short, with 12 bases between. There are 14 residues in the CDR3. Per germline, CDR1 LNHDA and CDR2 SQIVND (reference sequence). The CDR3 is CASSDRDTSYEQYF. CDR3 sequence (DNA): TGTGCCAGTAGTGACCGGGACACATCCTACGAGCAGTACTTC.

This clonotype was seen ten or more times. The chain has TRBV11-2 and TRBJ2-3; no reliable D call. CDR3 length: 14 amino acids. Germline loops: CDR1 SGHAT, CDR2 FQNNGV. V lost 1 base, J lost 1 base, and 6 bases lay in between. The CDR3 region is CASSLGWGTDTQYF. CDR3 bases: TGTGCCAGCAGCTTAGGGTGGGGCACAGATACGCAGTATTTT.

The rearrangement joins TRBV7-2 to TRBJ2-1; D uncertain. Trimming cost V 1 base and J 6 bases, with 7 bases left between them. The CDR3 contains 13 residues. CDR1 is SGHTA, CDR2 FQGNSA, per germline. The CDR3: CASSLGLANEQFF. CDR3 sequence (DNA): TGTGCCAGCAGCTTAGGGCTGGCCAATGAGCAGTTCTTC.

This clonotype was counted at least ten times. V usage is TRBV6-5 and J usage is TRBJ1-1; 7 nucleotides match TRBD1. V lost 2 bases, J lost 10 bases, and 16 bases stayed unmatched. The CDR3 is 16 residues long. Per germline, CDR1 MNHEY and CDR2 SVGAGI. CDR3 protein: CASSYALRGQGGVAFF. CDR3 nucleotide sequence: TGTGCCAGCAGTTACGCCCTAAGGGGGCAGGGCGGCGTAGCTTTCTTT.

This clonotype has at least ten counts. The gene calls are TRBV25-1 and TRBJ1-1; maybe TRBD1 (5 bases). With 6 bases removed from V and 5 bases from J, the gap between germline ends came to 19 bases. Germline CDR1 is MGHDK and CDR2 is SYGVNS. The CDR3 is 15 amino acids. In nucleotides, the CDR3 is TGTGCCAGCAGAAGGGTGGGGGGAAGACGGACTGAAGCTTTCTTT. Translating it yields CASRRVGGRRTEAFF.

This clonotype was recorded at least ten times. V gene TRBV28 combines with J gene TRBJ2-7; D possibly uses TRBD1 or TRBD2 (5 bases each). The CDR3 consists of 14 residues. Trimming shortened V by 3 bases and J by 0 bases, and 9 bases separated the two germline ends. Germline V gives CDR1 MDHEN, CDR2 SYDVKM. CDR3 protein: CASSFGTSSYEQYF. Written as DNA, the CDR3 is TGTGCCAGCAGTTTTGGGACCAGCTCCTACGAGCAGTACTTC.

This clonotype was recorded at least ten times. The chain joins TRBV20-1 to TRBJ2-7; D remains ambiguous. In germline, CDR1 is DFQATT, CDR2 SNEGSKA (reference sequence). The V end was cut by 6 bases, the J end by 9 bases, with 21 bases between. CDR3 size: 13 residues. DNA of the CDR3: TGCAGTGCCCTATTTGGTTCGGCCCCGGGGCAGTACTTC. Translating it yields CSALFGSAPGQYF.

This clonotype was recorded many times. The rearrangement uses TRBV20-1 and TRBJ1-1, with 9 positions matching TRBD1. Trimming removed 5 bases from V and 6 bases from J; junction bases left unmatched: 7. The CDR3 runs 13 residues. Germline V gives CDR1 DFQATT, CDR2 SNEGSKA (reference sequence). The CDR3 spells CSAVTGGAPEAFF. In DNA, the CDR3 is TGCAGTGCTGTTACAGGGGGCGCCCCTGAAGCTTTCTTT.

The chain has TRBV12-3 or TRBV12-4 and TRBJ1-2; D not resolved. CDR3 length equals 13 residues. Trimming took 6 bases from V and 1 from J, leaving 9 bases between them. CDR3 protein: CASSPGVNYGYTF. In nucleotides, the CDR3 is TGTGCCAGCAGCCCGGGAGTTAACTATGGCTACACCTTC.

This chain connects TRBV21-1 to TRBJ1-1; the table's D call, TRBD1, has no DNA check behind it. TRBV21-1 is labeled a pseudogene. The CDR3 is 14 residues long. CDR3 nucleotide sequence: TGTGCCAGCAGCGACAGGACAGGGCTTGATGAAGCTTTCTTT. It codes for CASSDRTGLDEAFF.

This clonotype was picked up many times. This chain uses TRBV10-3 with TRBJ1-1; D is possibly TRBD1 (5 bases). Germline CDR1 and CDR2: ENHRY and SYGVKD. The CDR3 is 15 residues long. Trimming cost V 10 bases and J 2 bases, with 20 bases left between them. The CDR3 spells CASARGDSRNTEAFF. The CDR3 nucleotides are TGTGCCAGCGCGAGGGGCGACAGTCGAAACACTGAAGCTTTCTTT.

The genes are TRBV5-6 and TRBJ2-2; D remains unclear. Germline loops: CDR1 SGHDT, CDR2 YYEEEE. This CDR3 comprises 13 residues. V dropped 2 bases and J dropped 4 bases, with 6 bases sitting between them. The CDR3 spells CASSFIGTGELFF. The CDR3 nucleotides are TGTGCCAGCAGCTTCATTGGCACCGGGGAGCTGTTTTTT.

This clonotype showed up many times. The J gene is TRBJ1-1, the V gene TRBV6-5, with 8 positions matching TRBD1. The CDR3 is 15 residues long. Trimming took 3 bases from V and 5 from J; bases not matched to a gene: 8. Germline V CDR1 and CDR2: MNHEY, SVGAGI. CDR3 loop: CASSYQGASSTEAFF. CDR3 coding DNA: TGTGCCAGCAGTTATCAGGGGGCATCGAGTACTGAAGCTTTCTTT.

This clonotype appeared many times. Here the CDR3 DNA reads TGCAGCGTTGATAGGGGTTGGGGTATGAACACTGAAGCTTTCTTT. This codes for CSVDRGWGMNTEAFF. This chain uses TRBV29-1 with TRBJ1-1, with D perhaps TRBD1 (5 bases). V lost 3 bases to trimming and J lost 0 bases, with 14 bases between them. Germline V gene lookup returns CDR1 SQVTM and CDR2 ANQGSEA. The CDR3 is made up of 15 amino acids. The variable domain in full, completed from reference TRBV29-1 and TRBJ1-1, reads SAVISQKPSRDICQRGTSLTIQCQVDSQVTMMFWYRQQPGQSLTLIATANQGSEATYESGFVIDKFPISRPNLTFSTLTVSNMSPEDSSIYLCSVDRGWGMNTEAFFGQGTRLTVV.

This clonotype came up many times. The genes are TRBV6-2 or TRBV6-3 and TRBJ1-6, with 7 bases identical to TRBD1. V dropped 2 bases and J dropped 9; count of bases not matched to a gene: 10. This CDR3 contains 16 residues. The V gene's germline CDR1 is MNHEY and CDR2 SVGEGT. The DNA of the CDR3 is TGTGCCAGCAGTTACGGGCCGACAGGGTTGAGTTCACCCCTCCACTTT. Translated, it gives CASSYGPTGLSSPLHF.

The chain is built from TRBV29-1 and TRBJ2-7; D is perhaps TRBD2 (6 bases). CDR3 size: 14 residues. Germline V gene data show CDR1 as SQVTM and CDR2 as ANQGSEA. V was trimmed by 5 bases and J by 3 bases, leaving 17 bases between them. The CDR3 reads CSVSPGGARYEQYF. The CDR3 DNA reads as TGCAGCGTTTCGCCAGGAGGGGCACGCTACGAGCAGTACTTC.